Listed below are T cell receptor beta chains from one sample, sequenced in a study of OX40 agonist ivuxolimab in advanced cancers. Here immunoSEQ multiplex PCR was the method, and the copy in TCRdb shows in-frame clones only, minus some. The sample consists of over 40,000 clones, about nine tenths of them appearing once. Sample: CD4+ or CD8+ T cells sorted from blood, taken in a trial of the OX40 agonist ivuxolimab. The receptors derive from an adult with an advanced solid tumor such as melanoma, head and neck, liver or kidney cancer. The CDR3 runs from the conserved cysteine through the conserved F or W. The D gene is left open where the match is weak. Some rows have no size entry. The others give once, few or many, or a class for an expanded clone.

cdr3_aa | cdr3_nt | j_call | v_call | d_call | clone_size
CASSWGLAGGSEQYF | TGTGCCAGCAGCTGGGGACTAGCGGGAGGTAGCGAGCAGTACTTC | TRBJ2-7 | TRBV11-2 | TRBD2 | NA
CASSLTSTDTQYF | TGTGCCAGCAGCTTGACTAGCACAGATACGCAGTATTTT | TRBJ2-3 | TRBV5-4 | NA | once
CSVEISSTDTQYF | TGCAGCGTTGAGATTTCAAGCACAGATACGCAGTATTTT | TRBJ2-3 | TRBV29-1 | NA | NA
CATSPAGTGGNTEAFF | TGCGCCACCTCTCCTGCCGGGACAGGGGGCAACACTGAAGCTTTCTTT | TRBJ1-1 | TRBV10-2 | TRBD1 | NA
CASSLGSEDDQPQHF | TGTGCCAGCAGTCTGGGCTCAGAGGATGATCAGCCCCAGCATTTT | TRBJ1-5 | TRBV27 | NA | once
CASSSDSGDTQYF | TGTGCCAGCAGTTCCGATAGTGGAGATACGCAGTATTTT | TRBJ2-3 | TRBV6-5 | NA | NA
CASKGAGAYEQYF | TGTGCCAGCAAGGGGGCGGGAGCCTACGAGCAGTACTTC | TRBJ2-7 | TRBV5-4 | NA | NA
CASSQATRNNEQFF | TGTGCCAGCAGCCAAGCAACTAGGAACAATGAGCAGTTCTTC | TRBJ2-1 | TRBV4-2 | NA | NA
CASSSTRQETQYF | TGTGCTAGCAGCTCGACAAGACAAGAGACCCAGTACTTC | TRBJ2-5 | TRBV7-7 | NA | NA
CASSLLDGYSYEQYF | TGTGCCAGCAGTTTACTGGACGGATACTCCTACGAGCAGTACTTC | TRBJ2-7 | TRBV28 | NA | NA
CASSQDPWSEAFF | TGTGCCAGCAGCCAAGATCCGTGGAGTGAAGCTTTCTTT | TRBJ1-1 | TRBV4-2 | NA | NA
CAISAQTGMMDAQYF | TGTGCCATCAGCGCGCAGACAGGAATGATGGATGCGCAGTATTTT | TRBJ2-3 | TRBV10-3 | NA | NA
CASSGFPPQPQHF | TGCGCCAGCAGCGGGTTTCCCCCCCAGCCCCAGCATTTT | TRBJ1-5 | TRBV4-1 | NA | NA
CASSLTATDTQYF | TGTGCCAGCAGCTTGACCGCCACGGATACGCAGTATTTT | TRBJ2-3 | TRBV7-9 | NA | NA
CASSPDRARTGELFF | TGTGCCAGCAGCCCCGACAGGGCGCGAACCGGGGAGCTGTTTTTT | TRBJ2-2 | TRBV7-3 | TRBD1 | NA
CSVVGGADQPQHF | TGCAGCGTTGTTGGGGGGGCCGACCAGCCCCAGCATTTT | TRBJ1-5 | TRBV29-1 | NA | NA
CASKIYRGPADTQYF | TGTGCCAGCAAAATCTACAGGGGACCCGCGGATACGCAGTATTTT | TRBJ2-3 | TRBV2 | TRBD1 | NA
CASSLSAVFGYGYTF | TGTGCCAGCAGTCTCAGCGCAGTTTTTGGCTATGGCTACACCTTC | TRBJ1-2 | TRBV6-5 | NA | NA
CATWDLELFF | TGTGCCACCTGGGACTTGGAGCTGTTTTTT | TRBJ2-2 | TRBV6-6 | NA | once
CATRGTGFNSPLHF | TGTGCCACTCGAGGGACAGGGTTCAATTCACCCCTCCACTTT | TRBJ1-6 | TRBV27 | TRBD1 | NA
CASGTSGERAQYF | TGTGCCAGTGGGACTAGCGGGGAGAGGGCGCAGTATTTT | TRBJ2-3 | TRBV19 | TRBD2 | NA
CASSEAGQGYHEQYF | TGTGCCAGCAGTGAGGCGGGACAGGGGTACCACGAGCAGTACTTC | TRBJ2-7 | TRBV2 | TRBD1 | few
CASSLSRVEAFF | TGTGCCAGCAGTTTATCCAGGGTTGAAGCTTTCTTT | TRBJ1-1 | TRBV28 | NA | NA
CASSYGGYNYGYTF | TGTGCCAGCAGTTACGGGGGTTATAACTATGGCTACACCTTC | TRBJ1-2 | TRBV6-5 | NA | NA
CASSQDRDYGYTF | TGTGCCAGCAGCCAGGACAGAGACTATGGCTACACCTTC | TRBJ1-2 | TRBV5-6 | NA | NA
CASSSSHYEQYF | TGTGCCAGCAGTTCCAGCCACTACGAGCAGTACTTC | TRBJ2-7 | TRBV28 | NA | NA
CASSLSQGGRETQYF | TGTGCCAGCAGTTTATCACAGGGAGGTCGGGAGACCCAGTACTTC | TRBJ2-5 | TRBV28 | NA | NA
CASSFAVGASTDTQYF | TGTGCCAGCAGCTTCGCTGTGGGAGCGAGCACAGATACGCAGTATTTT | TRBJ2-3 | TRBV5-4 | NA | NA
CASSLQSGQANEKLFF | TGTGCCAGCAGCTTGCAGTCGGGACAAGCTAATGAAAAACTGTTTTTT | TRBJ1-4 | TRBV11-2 | NA | NA
CASSRGAASSYNEQFF | TGTGCTAGCAGCCGCGGGGCGGCAAGCTCCTACAATGAGCAGTTCTTC | TRBJ2-1 | TRBV7-7 | NA | NA
CASSPGQASVQPQHF | TGTGCCAGTAGCCCGGGACAGGCATCGGTTCAGCCCCAGCATTTT | TRBJ1-5 | TRBV19 | TRBD1 | NA
CASSQVAGRNTEAFF | TGTGCCAGCAGCCAAGTGGCAGGGAGAAACACTGAAGCTTTCTTT | TRBJ1-1 | TRBV4-2 | NA | NA
CSATSQETQYF | TGCAGTGCAACCTCACAAGAGACCCAGTACTTC | TRBJ2-5 | TRBV20-1 | NA | once
CASSYKASRSSYEQYF | TGTGCCAGCAGCTATAAGGCCTCCCGCTCCTCCTACGAGCAGTACTTC | TRBJ2-7 | TRBV7-9 | NA | NA
CASSYFSGSSYNEQFF | TGTGCCAGCAGTTACTTTAGCGGGAGTTCCTACAATGAGCAGTTCTTC | TRBJ2-1 | TRBV6-5 | TRBD2 | few